This T cell receptor (beta chain) derives from a study of T cells in Graves' hyperthyroidism and ophthalmopathy. Study-wide results and caveats: Among clonotypes expanded in thyroid above 0.001, most were also found in blood. Researchers report that a 13 V-J model separated ophthalmopathy from stable hyperthyroidism.

V shed 5 bases and J shed 0 bases, with 10 bases lying between them. CDR1 and CDR2 from the germline V gene are SGHAT and FQNNGV. The CDR3 is made up of 14 amino acids. RNA transcripts yielded amplified TCR beta CDR3 regions. RT-PCR in the first round (using the HTBI primer set) targeted the TCR CDR3. TCRdb analysed the multiplex PCR reads with MiXCR anew, one entry per CDR3 protein. The top ten hold approximately 60% of the sample, which has a few hundred thousand distinct CDR3 sequences, 15% to 20% seen once. This clonotype was seen repeatedly, ten times or more. Its antigen is undetermined. Every diagnosis used clinical symptoms, serum thyroxine and TRAb, thyroid ultrasound and orbital computed tomography.

The specimen was blood. The TCR originated in a woman aged 60 to 75 with Graves' ophthalmopathy. This chain uses TRBV11-2 with TRBJ2-5, with unresolved D. CDR3 protein: CASSRPPYQETQYF. CDR3 DNA: TGTGCCAGCAGCCGGCCTCCGTACCAAGAGACCCAGTACTTC.